What follows is one T cell receptor beta chain and its context. Its antigen is still unknown. This sample is part of a study of T cell responses to AZD1222 COVID-19 vaccine. The study's findings and limits: AZD1222 recipients seropositive at baseline numbered only 5 to 7. Reportedly, nearly half of unique spike TCRs recognized epitopes outside B.1.351/B.1.1.7 mutations. Repertoires were obtained only post-peak T cell response.

Clones were read by immunoSEQ multiplex PCR, and TCRdb kept only the in-frame ones, dropping some. The sample lists about 120,000 clones, roughly 87% seen once, with 2.6% in the top ten. The study pooled second doses at about 4 or about 12 weeks. The germline V gene encodes CDR1 SGDLS and CDR2 YYNGEE. The V segment lost 2 bases and the J segment 1 base; nucleotides outside the gene matches: 6. The CDR3 runs 16 residues. This receptor was identified in an adult who received the AZD1222 COVID-19 vaccine. V is TRBV9 and J is TRBJ1-1; 9 bases are a match to TRBD1. Sequencing used peripheral blood, obtained 28 days after the second AZD1222 dose. The CDR3 nucleotides read TGTGCCAGCAGCGTCGGGACAGGGCTGGGGAACACTGAAGCTTTCTTT. It is translated as CASSVGTGLGNTEAFF.